This TCR beta chain was profiled in a study of T cell responses to AZD1222 COVID-19 vaccine. Assay: immunoSEQ multiplex PCR; the TCRdb copy retains only in-frame clones and omits some. This table holds 100,000 or so clones, over 75% found once. Details on this clone: Its target is unknown.

Notes on the study in general: Regions 160-218 and 743-854 held dominance among vaccine-associated CD4 TCRs, which spanned spike. The donor cohort was predominantly white British with a female majority, and clonal diversity may have been underestimated. Variant regions that are unmutated are reportedly the target of nearly half of spike-specific TCRs.

Looked up from germline, CDR1 is SGDLS and CDR2 is YYNGEE. The CDR3 runs to 16 residues. V dropped 4 bases and J dropped 0 bases, with 17 bases sitting between them. The TCR comes from an adult in good health. The sample here was peripheral blood, taken on day 0 of AZD1222 vaccination. The V call is TRBV9, the J call TRBJ2-7, with D possibly matching TRBD1 (6 bases). This CDR3 reads CASSPKDSMLSYEQYF. Here the CDR3 DNA reads TGTGCCAGCAGCCCTAAGGACAGTATGCTCTCCTACGAGCAGTACTTC.